Below, one TCR beta chain is given with its context. This clonotype registers as medium-sized (0.01 to 0.1%) by frequency; no count is noted. Its target antigen remains unknown. CDR1 and CDR2 are read off the germline V gene as SGHVS and FQNEAQ. The CDR3 goes from the cysteine to the phenylalanine over 14 residues. No DNA is recorded. These data come from a study of CXCR3-negative and CXCR3-positive naive CD8 T cells (dated by TCRdb to about 2019). About the study as a whole: Around 140 million TRB reads were obtained in total, roughly 1.5 +/- 0.3 million reads per library. Diversity and physicochemical repertoire analyses covered about a dozen donors pooled from two independent experiments. For the TRBV-TRBJ cluster analysis, the naive subsets came from 5 or 6 donors, while the memory cells came from 3 donors. What the authors observed across the whole study: Because surface CD5, which is linked to self-reactivity in mice, was comparable between the naive subsets, TCR interaction strength was also inferred from TRB CDR3 physicochemical properties. Both naive subsets had comparably high repertoire diversity, while memory CD8+ T cells had much lower repertoire diversity. TRB CDR3s from CXCR3-positive naive cells showed higher hydrophobicity (lower Kidera factor 4), lower energy, and higher strength and volume indices than CXCR3-negative naive cells. Similar TRBV-TRBJ usage was shown by naive CXCR3-negative and CXCR3-positive cells from the same donor, whereas distinct patterns were shown by memory cells. Freshly isolated PBMCs were used for most assays because CXCR3 expression partially decreased after cryopreservation.

Instrument on record: NextSeq 550. The Human TCR Profiling Kit (MiLaboratory) was used to prepare UMI-labeled 5' RACE TRB cDNA libraries. cDNA synthesis used the entire amount of extracted RNA, and PCR amplification then used the entire amount of cDNA produced. The libraries were made side by side, with each library going through the same number of PCR cycles. As for the authors' bioinformatics: About 52,000 +/- 9,100 unique UMI-labeled TRB cDNA molecules per library were extracted with MIGEC and MiXCR, with at least two reads per UMI required. On average, each library contained approximately 40,000 +/- 10,000 functional in-frame TRB CDR3 nucleotide clonotypes without stop codons. After downsampling to 5000 UMI-labeled TRB molecules per sample, diversity metrics such as normalized Shannon-Wiener and Chao1 were calculated in VDJtools. VDJtools was used to calculate clonotype-size-weighted physicochemical properties of the central five CDR3 residues, namely interaction energy, strength, volume and Kidera factor 4. The reads underwent TCRdb reprocessing, giving one record for each CDR3 protein sequence and no DNA. TCRdb's processing, not the authors', yielded these V and J calls. The sample's table lists a count of about 3,100 distinct CDR3 sequences. The top ten constitute over 1.3% of the sample.

Each CD8+ T cell subset was flow-sorted in triplicate, and some 300,000 cells per subset were placed directly into RLT lysis buffer. Naive CD8+ T cells were defined stringently as CD45RO-CCR7+CD27+CD95- to exclude memory contaminants. Peripheral blood mononuclear cells were isolated from buffy coats by standard density gradient centrifugation. Naive CXCR3-negative and CXCR3-positive CD8+ T cells were flow-sorted on a FACSAria III. Total RNA was extracted from sorted cells with an RNeasy Mini Kit. Sequenced: naive CXCR3+ CD8+ T cells from blood. This specimen's cell subset or site label, interpreted: CD45RO-CCR7+CD27+CD95- naive CD8+ T cells expressing CXCR3 (TNR3+). In this chain, TRBV7-8 is recombined with TRBJ2-1; the TCRdb call, TRBD2, lacks DNA for checking. The source of this sequence is a human donor in good health. Some clones in this sample may be carry-over from other donors' samples. This receptor has the CDR3 CASSLYGGRGRQFF.